The 11 T cell receptor beta chains given below trace back to one sample, sequenced in a study of CD8+ T cells in alopecia areata. Sequencing used cDNA as its template, made by extracting RNA and reverse transcribing it. Sequencing used immunoSEQ multiplex PCR; TCRdb keeps in-frame clones, though not all of them. Of over 100,000 clones listed, about 50% were seen once; the top ten hold 18%. This specimen was CD8+ T cells sorted from blood, taken at week 0. These TCRs come from a human donor with alopecia areata.

This clone was counted a few times. The chain joins TRBV19 to TRBJ2-2; D unresolved. The germline CDR1 and CDR2 sequences are LNHDA and SQIVND (reference sequence). The CDR3 totals 15 residues. The V end lost 5 bases, the J end lost 10 bases, and 20 bases lay between the germline ends. CDR3 residues: CASSSVGSRGPELFF. The CDR3 DNA follows: TGTGCCAGTAGTTCTGTCGGAAGTCGCGGACCGGAGCTGTTTTTT.

This clone occurred a few times. The gene calls are TRBV29-1 and TRBJ2-3, with 9 positions matching TRBD2. The germline CDR1 and CDR2 sequences are SQVTM and ANQGSEA. This CDR3 comprises 15 residues. The V segment lost 3 bases and the J segment 5 bases; nucleotides outside the gene matches: 9. CDR3 sequence (DNA): TGCAGCGTTGATGGGGCTAGCGGGGCTGGAGATACGCAGTATTTT. It codes for CSVDGASGAGDTQYF.

The chain combines TRBV5-1 with TRBJ2-7; 8 bases map to TRBD1. J was trimmed by 3 bases and V by 9 bases; bases with no gene match: 11. Germline CDR1 SGHRS, CDR2 YFSETQ. The CDR3 is made up of 14 amino acids. CDR3 nucleotides: TGCGCCACCGCACCCGACAGGGGACACTACGAGCAGTACTTC. The encoded protein is CATAPDRGHYEQYF.

The chain links TRBV6-1 to TRBJ1-1; D gene unclear. This CDR3 region has 15 residues. Germline CDR1 reads MNHNS; CDR2 reads SASEGT. The V and J ends lost 2 bases and 0 bases respectively, with 10 bases between them. CDR3 amino acids: CASSEIGPLNTEAFF. The CDR3 coding sequence is TGTGCCAGCAGTGAAATTGGGCCCTTGAACACTGAAGCTTTCTTT.

The chain has TRBV29-1 and TRBJ2-5; no clear D gene. V lost 8 bases, J lost 5 bases, and 12 bases lay in between. The CDR3 is 11 amino acids. Germline assignment: CDR1 SQVTM and CDR2 ANQGSEA. The CDR3 region is CSTSALETQYF. The DNA for the CDR3 is TGCAGCACCTCGGCTTTGGAGACCCAGTACTTC.

V usage is TRBV2 and J usage is TRBJ2-1; 7 bases line up with TRBD2. The CDR3 is made up of 16 amino acids. Per germline, CDR1 SNHLY and CDR2 FYNNEI. The trim removed 6 bases at V and 2 bases at J, leaving 10 bases unmatched. CDR3: CASRGSGVTPYNEQFF. The CDR3 DNA sequence: TGTGCCAGCAGAGGAAGCGGGGTAACTCCCTACAATGAGCAGTTCTTC.

The chain carries TRBV29-1 and TRBJ2-2; D may correspond to TRBD1 or TRBD2 (5 bases each). The CDR3 totals 16 residues. Germline V lookup: CDR1 SQVTM, CDR2 ANQGSEA. The V gene lost 1 base and the J gene lost 7 bases, with 19 bases spanning the gap. The CDR3 region has the DNA TGCAGCGTTGAAGGTGGGGTTTACGGGGACGGCGGGGAGCTGTTTTTT. Translating gives CSVEGGVYGDGGELFF.

The chain recombines TRBV5-1 with TRBJ2-7; a possible D gene is TRBD1 (6 bases). Trimming took 2 bases from V and 4 from J, leaving 13 bases between them. The CDR3 length is 14 residues. Germline V gives CDR1 SGHRS, CDR2 YFSETQ. As DNA, the CDR3 is TGCGCCAGCAGCTTTATGGGGCAGGGGTACGAGCAGTACTTC. This sequence encodes CASSFMGQGYEQYF.

This chain connects TRBV27 to TRBJ2-1; D may match TRBD1 or TRBD2 (5 bases each). Trimming took off 2 bases at V and 8 bases at J, with 13 bases between the two ends. CDR3 length equals 14 residues. CDR1 MNHEY and CDR2 SMNVEV come from the germline V gene (reference sequence). CDR3 sequence reads: CASSLEWGSDEQFF. CDR3 nucleotide sequence: TGTGCCAGCAGTTTAGAGTGGGGGTCCGATGAGCAGTTCTTC.

The chain joins TRBV27 to TRBJ2-3, with D unresolved. Trimming removed 4 bases from V and 1 base from J, with 12 bases in between. This CDR3 has 15 amino acids. Germline V gene lookup returns CDR1 MNHEY and CDR2 SMNVEV (reference sequence). The CDR3 is CASSSREGGTDTQYF. As DNA, the CDR3 is TGTGCCAGCAGTTCCCGCGAAGGAGGCACAGATACGCAGTATTTT.

The chain uses TRBV4-3 and TRBJ1-2; D perhaps matches TRBD1 (6 bases). Trimming removed 4 bases from V and 2 bases from J, with 8 bases in between. The CDR3 contains 13 residues. Germline values: CDR1 LGHNA, CDR2 YSLEER. CDR3 sequence: CASSPGTNYGYTF. In nucleotides, the CDR3 is TGCGCCAGCAGCCCCGGGACAAACTATGGCTACACCTTC.